What follows are 16 T cell receptor beta chains derived from one specimen sequenced in a study of blood T cell repertoires in COVID-19 (dated by TCRdb to between 2020 and 2021). Libraries were built with the immunoSEQ multiplex PCR assay. TCRdb re-hosts the immuneACCESS table, in-frame sequences only. Its copies lack some clones; in the studies checked, an unresolved V gene accounts for under half of them, and the cause for the rest is not known. The sample has just over 300,000 clones on record, roughly 87% of them singletons. The ten largest clones represent approximately 2.4% of the sample. The sequenced sample was peripheral blood. The receptors were sampled from a man between 18 and 29 years old with active or convalescent COVID-19.

This clone was picked up one time. The chain employs TRBV19 and TRBJ1-5; tentatively, D is TRBD1 (6 bases). V shed 4 bases and J shed 0 bases, with 7 bases lying between them. The CDR3 runs to 14 residues. Germline V lookup: CDR1 LNHDA, CDR2 SQIVND (reference sequence). CDR3 loop: CASSTDSSNQPQHF. Written as DNA, the CDR3 is TGTGCCAGTAGTACGGACAGTAGCAATCAGCCCCAGCATTTT.

This clone occurred once. The chain links TRBV5-5 to TRBJ1-1; D ambiguous. CDR1 is SGHKS, CDR2 YYEKEE, per germline (reference sequence). V shed 4 bases and J shed 0 bases, with 7 bases lying between them. The length of the CDR3 is 13 residues. The CDR3 is CASSPYMNTEAFF. Here the CDR3 DNA reads TGTGCCAGCAGCCCGTACATGAACACTGAAGCTTTCTTT. The full variable domain, with the rest looked up from reference TRBV5-5 and TRBJ1-1, is DAGVTQSPTHLIKTRGQQVTLRCSPISGHKSVSWYQQVLGQGPQFIFQYYEKEERGRGNFPDRFSARQFPNYSSELNVNALLLGDSALYLCASSPYMNTEAFFGQGTRLTVV.

As concerns this clone: The same CDR3 arises from other DNA sequences in this sample as well. This chain connects TRBV29-1 to TRBJ2-3, with a possible D match to TRBD2 (6 bases). V shed 4 bases and J shed 0 bases, with 8 bases lying between them. The CDR3 extends over 13 amino acids. CDR1 and CDR2 from the germline V gene are SQVTM and ANQGSEA. CDR3 protein: CSVVRGSTDTQYF. The CDR3 region has the DNA TGCAGCGTTGTGCGGGGCAGCACAGATACGCAGTATTTT.

This chain joins TRBV5-5 and TRBJ1-6, with D maybe TRBD1 (6 bases). The CDR3 has 14 residues. V was trimmed by 3 bases and J by 6 bases, leaving 10 bases between them. CDR1 and CDR2 (germline): SGHKS, YYEKEE (reference sequence). CDR3 in amino acids: CASSSGQTNSPLHF. As DNA, the CDR3 is TGTGCCAGCAGCTCGGGACAAACTAATTCACCCCTCCACTTT.

The V call is TRBV19, the J call TRBJ1-5, with D possibly TRBD1 on 5 matching bases. The germline gives CDR1 LNHDA, CDR2 SQIVND (reference sequence). The V gene lost 6 bases and the J gene lost 5 bases, with 17 bases spanning the gap. This CDR3 has 15 residues. The CDR3 DNA sequence: TGTGCCAGTAGCCACCGCCCCGGGGGAGATCAGCCCCAGCATTTT. Its translation is CASSHRPGGDQPQHF. The entire variable domain, with the rest obtained from reference TRBV19 and TRBJ1-5, is as follows: DGGITQSPKYLFRKEGQNVTLSCEQNLNHDAMYWYRQDPGQGLRLIYYSQIVNDFQKGDIAEGYSVSREKKESFPLTVTSAQKNPTAFYLCASSHRPGGDQPQHFGDGTRLSIL.

This clone was picked up one time. The V call is TRBV5-1, the J call TRBJ1-4; D remains ambiguous. Trimming cost V 4 bases and J 5 bases, with 15 bases left between them. CDR3 length equals 15 residues. Germline assignment: CDR1 SGHRS and CDR2 YFSETQ. Here the CDR3 DNA reads TGCGCCAGCAGCCGATCGGCGGGGTTGAATGAAAAACTGTTTTTT. This translates into CASSRSAGLNEKLFF.

V gene TRBV19 combines with J gene TRBJ2-4; the D is unclear. The CDR3 spans 16 residues. V lost 8 bases and J lost 2, with 19 bases in between. Germline loops: CDR1 LNHDA, CDR2 SQIVND (reference sequence). CDR3: CASSVGVGLTKNIQYF. CDR3 coding DNA: TGTGCCAGTTCAGTGGGCGTTGGGCTAACCAAAAACATTCAGTACTTC. Supplemented by reference TRBV19 and TRBJ2-4, the full variable domain reads DGGITQSPKYLFRKEGQNVTLSCEQNLNHDAMYWYRQDPGQGLRLIYYSQIVNDFQKGDIAEGYSVSREKKESFPLTVTSAQKNPTAFYLCASSVGVGLTKNIQYFGAGTRLSVL.

The rearrangement joins TRBV2 to TRBJ2-3, with a weak D call TRBD2 (6 bases). Germline V gene sequence: CDR1 SNHLY, CDR2 FYNNEI. Trimming shortened V by 10 bases and J by 3 bases, and 17 bases separated the two germline ends. CDR3 size: 14 residues. The CDR3 is CATGRLVKTDTQYF. The CDR3 DNA reads as TGTGCCACGGGGAGACTAGTAAAGACAGATACGCAGTATTTT.

This sequence joins TRBV2 and TRBJ1-4; the D gene is possibly TRBD1 (6 bases). Germline-derived CDR1 and CDR2 are SNHLY and FYNNEI. V lost 11 bases and J 5 bases, leaving 15 bases between the germline ends. This CDR3 is built from 13 residues. DNA for the CDR3: TGTGCCCATCGGACAGTAGTAAATGAAAAACTGTTTTTT. Residues: CAHRTVVNEKLFF.

This chain links TRBV9 with TRBJ2-1; 8 nucleotides match TRBD1. The CDR3 is 17 residues long. CDR1 SGDLS and CDR2 YYNGEE come from the germline V gene. V trimming: 3 bases; J trimming: 8 bases; junction bases outside the gene matches: 16. The CDR3 reads CASSETGVFGFNDEQFF. DNA of the CDR3: TGTGCCAGCAGCGAGACAGGGGTGTTCGGTTTTAACGATGAGCAGTTCTTC.

The chain employs TRBV27 and TRBJ1-2, with 8 positions matching TRBD1. The V and J ends lost 3 bases and 4 bases, in that order; junction bases with no gene match: 7. The CDR3 has 15 amino acids. From germline, CDR1 is MNHEY and CDR2 SMNVEV (reference sequence). The CDR3 spells CASSLTGVSLYGYTF. The CDR3 nucleotides read TGTGCCAGCAGTTTGACAGGGGTTTCTCTCTATGGCTACACCTTC.

This clone showed up just once. The genes are TRBV5-1 and TRBJ2-4; no clear D gene. CDR1 is SGHRS, CDR2 YFSETQ, per germline. The CDR3 has 14 amino acids. V lost 0 bases to trimming and J lost 3 bases, with 7 bases between them. The CDR3 bases are TGCGCCAGCAGCTTGGGGCACAGCAAAAACATTCAGTACTTC. Translated, it gives CASSLGHSKNIQYF.

The V and J genes are TRBV5-1 and TRBJ2-3; tentative D call: TRBD2 (6 bases). CDR3 size: 14 residues. CDR1 is SGHRS and CDR2 is YFSETQ in the germline V gene. V lost 0 bases and J 9 bases, leaving 14 bases between the germline ends. The CDR3 nucleotides read TGCGCCAGCAGCTTGGAAGGAAGGAGGGACACGCAGTATTTT. The encoded protein is CASSLEGRRDTQYF.

The chain couples TRBV19 to TRBJ1-1; TRBD1 is a possible D gene (5 bases). The CDR3 spans 13 residues. V was pared by 6 bases and J by 3 bases, with 11 bases between. CDR1 and CDR2 from the germline V gene are LNHDA and SQIVND (reference sequence). Here the CDR3 DNA reads TGTGCCAGTAGACCCGACAGACACACTGAAGCTTTCTTT. Protein: CASRPDRHTEAFF.

This clone showed up just a few times. The chain recombines TRBV7-8 with TRBJ1-5; the D gene is possibly TRBD1 (5 bases). Trimming removed 0 bases at V and 7 bases at J, with 10 bases between. CDR1 and CDR2 from the germline V gene are SGHVS and FQNEAQ. CDR3 length: 14 residues. CDR3 protein: CASSLAVGEQPQHF. In nucleotides, the CDR3 is TGTGCCAGCAGCTTAGCGGTAGGGGAACAGCCCCAGCATTTT.

The chain is built from TRBV18 and TRBJ1-5; weak D call: TRBD1 (6 bases). This CDR3 is built from 15 residues. The germline V gene has CDR1 KGHSH and CDR2 LQKENI. V shed 6 bases and J shed 4 bases, with 16 bases lying between them. CDR3 loop: CASSPGQLANQPQHF. The CDR3 nucleotides are TGTGCCAGCTCCCCCGGACAGTTGGCGAATCAGCCCCAGCATTTT.